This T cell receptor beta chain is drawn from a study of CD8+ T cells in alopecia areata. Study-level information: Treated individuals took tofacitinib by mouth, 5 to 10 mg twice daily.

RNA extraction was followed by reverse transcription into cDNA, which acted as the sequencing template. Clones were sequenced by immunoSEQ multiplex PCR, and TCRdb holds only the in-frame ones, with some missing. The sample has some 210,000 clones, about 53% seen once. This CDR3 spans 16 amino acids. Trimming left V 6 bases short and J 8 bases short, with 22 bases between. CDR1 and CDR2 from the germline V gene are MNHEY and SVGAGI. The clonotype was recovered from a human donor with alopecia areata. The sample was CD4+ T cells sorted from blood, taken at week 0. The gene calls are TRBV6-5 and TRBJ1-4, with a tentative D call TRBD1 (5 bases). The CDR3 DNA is TGTGCCAGCAGCTACGGCGGGGGGACGAGGAGCGAAAAACTGTTTTTT. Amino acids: CASSYGGGTRSEKLFF.